The following is a TCR beta chain sequence with its context. Its antigen remains unidentified. The record has no base qualities; no much larger clone is one base away. Counted from cysteine to phenylalanine, this CDR3 has 15 amino acids. Only the CDR3 DNA is retained, 45 bases long and in frame from the first base. Trimming accounts for 0 bases at V and 9 bases at J, while the number of junction bases matched to no gene is 6. CDR1 and CDR2, per the germline V gene, are SGHTA and FQGNSA. Preparation of the library involved the immunoSEQ multiplex PCR assay. For the multiplex PCR, a mixture combining 60 forward primers for TCR Vbeta segments and 13 reverse primers for TCR Jbeta segments was used. A multiplex PCR assay on genomic DNA amplified the CDR3 region of rearranged TCR beta genes. The amplified TCR beta libraries were sequenced on the Illumina HiSeq System as 87-base-pair reads. The authors processed their data as follows. Across the 600 to 700 repertoires, a later analysis counted some 80 million unique TCR beta chains, roughly 11 million of which were shared by at least two donors. A nearest-neighbor algorithm error-corrected the raw reads and collapsed the reads into unique sequences, merging closely related sequences to remove PCR and sequencing errors. V, D and J gene segments were assigned by aligning CDR3 sequences to IMGT reference sequences. Each retained sequence needed at least a six-nucleotide match to both a V gene segment and a J gene segment. A rearrangement counted as productive if the CDR3 had no stop codons and remained in frame with V and J, and every other rearrangement counted as non-productive. Following IMGT convention, CDR3 was defined as the stretch from the second conserved V-encoded cysteine to the conserved J-encoded phenylalanine. The earlier analysis of 450 to 750 of the donors excluded any sequence lacking an unambiguous match to a single V gene segment. In an earlier analysis of more than 500 of the donors, a V segment was called functional when productive rearrangements were above 56.7%, and segregating when the standard deviation between donors exceeded 5%. A statistical classification framework was built to diagnose cytomegalovirus status from the catalog of TCR beta chain sequences. In a later analysis, V and J genes were assigned by comparing TCR nucleotide sequences against IMGT/GENE-DB human TR gene sequences. In a later analysis, CDR3 sequences and most-parsimonious VDJ recombination scenarios were assigned using the TCRdist pipeline. In a later analysis, every TCR beta chain was defined by the combination of its CDR3 amino acid sequence and its V-gene family, and reads without a unique V-gene family were dropped. To address suspected cross-contamination and a sequencing artifact, a later analysis removed a few hundred highly shared, low-generation-probability nucleotide sequences. A later analysis calculated a clonal expansion index for each public chain from normalized within-repertoire ranks of inferred template counts. Generation probabilities in a later analysis came from a VDJ recombination model fitted to out-of-frame rearrangements, and those results were checked against IGoR. A later analysis scored TCR-TCR, TCR-HLA and TCR-CMV co-occurrence with hypergeometric tests, applying a repertoire-size bias correction to TCR pairs. In a later analysis, false discovery rates were estimated by permuting HLA or CMV assignments 20 times. In a later analysis, co-occurring TCRs were grouped using DBSCAN, with TCRdist sequence similarity added in when clustering inside HLA-allele-positive subsets. Co-occurrence clustering excluded repertoires with fewer than 30,000 or more than 120,000 public chains, plus five with anomalous nucleotide sharing. Sourced from immuneACCESS, this table was stored by TCRdb with only in-frame sequences that have V and J called. A share of the clones is absent; for the studies checked, an unresolved V gene accounts for under half, and the remainder has no known explanation. The DNA was the basis for D and trimming; V, J and clone size are from that table. The sample records roughly 290,000 clones, 80% of which are singletons. Of the sample, roughly 0.3% falls within the top ten clones.

The cohort was made up of roughly 670 healthy bone marrow donors. At the time of sampling, every cohort member was nominally healthy, though immune exposures that went unrecorded were likely present. The donor was CMV seronegative and was included in the group of 352 seronegative cohort members. Each donor provided a peripheral blood sample, and peripheral blood mononuclear cells were used for TCR beta sequencing. Genomic DNA extraction from the blood cell samples was performed with the Qiagen DNeasy Blood Extraction Kit. The data originate from a study of cytomegalovirus exposure and HLA in healthy donors (dated by TCRdb to about 2017). A note on the overall study: An earlier analysis of some 600 of the donors reported approximately 260 Gb of sequence data and around 100 million unique TCR beta sequences obtained from roughly 170 million T cells. Roughly 300 gigabases of sequencing data and about 92 million unique TCR sequences made up an early release that covered approximately 620 HLA-typed donors. Among the 398 genotyped donors, around 81% belonged to the genetic ancestry cluster associated with self-reported Caucasian donors. The study aimed to test whether cataloging public T cell receptors could reveal signatures of past pathogen exposure. The study profiled the T cell repertoires of hundreds of subjects by immunosequencing and related them to cytomegalovirus serostatus. Along with the approximately 700-subject first cohort, a separate validation cohort of around 120 different subjects was used. The study combined high-throughput TCR immunosequencing, statistical association of individual TCRs with disease status, and machine learning to predict cytomegalovirus infection status. In a later analysis, previously published TCR beta repertoires from 500 to 750 donors were re-analyzed and high-resolution HLA genotyping was added so that TCR occurrence patterns could be studied. The later analysis used no new phenotypic data to find candidate immune exposures, relying instead on TCR beta sequences and their occurrence across donors. An earlier analysis of 587 of the donors used high-throughput TCR beta sequencing to judge whether each TCR beta V gene segment behaved as functional or pseudogenic. Donor age, sex, ethnicity and CMV serostatus were compiled together with the repertoire data. In a later genetic analysis, genome-wide SNP genotypes for about 65% of the roughly 670 donors were used, and that subset was treated as a discovery cohort. Every discovery cohort repertoire had been produced on one sequencing platform. HLA typing included class I and class II loci at four-digit resolution. Typing coverage differed by locus: A, B, C, DRB1 and DQB1 were typed in roughly 620-640 donors, DQA1 in 522, DPA1 in some 600, and DPB1 in roughly 450. Because of strong linkage in the cohort, five DR-DQ haplotypes were treated as single units for association and clustering. Among 398 genotyped donors of the cohort, an average of approximately 250,000 unique TCR beta nucleotide sequences were sequenced per donor, roughly 20% of them non-productive. What the study reported, not specific to this receptor: In a later analysis, most CMV-associated TCR beta chains were found to appear HLA-restricted, with HLA associations seemingly driven largely by CMV exposure. An association between a missense DCLRE1C variant and V-gene and J-gene trimming of TCR beta chains was found in a later genetic analysis and replicated in an independent cohort. Because counts were too low, roughly 17 rarely observed V segments, including chromosome 9 orphons, were left out of the earlier analysis of some 640 of the donors. When HLA alleles, especially DR and DQ, strongly co-occurred, TCR associations were difficult to assign to individual alleles. Presence/absence analyses assumed roughly uniform sequencing depth across donors, an assumption that may not hold. A further reported finding was that TCR beta sequences accurately predicted the HLA-A and HLA-B alleles for most subjects in the first cohort. In an earlier analysis of about 600 of the donors, most TCR beta V segments appeared in productive rearrangements about 90% or about 30% of the time, broadly matching IMGT annotations. The classifier was reported to diagnose cytomegalovirus status with high specificity and sensitivity in both the original cohort and the validation cohort. Some IMGT-functional V segments, including TRBV6-2 and TRBV6-3, could not be told apart with the 87-base-pair reads, so those segments were excluded. Compared with the 666-donor mean, donors in an Asian-associated ancestry cluster had fewer N-insertions in productive TCRs, according to a later genetic analysis. Because HLA typing was unavailable for some donors at each locus, only the typed subset was used in association tests. The authors suggested that the approach could potentially be extended to other disease states and immunological phenotypes. In a later analysis, TCR association rates were found to vary across HLA loci, with the most associated TCRs seen for DRB1 alleles and the fewest for HLA-C alleles. According to a later analysis, parvovirus B19, influenza, CMV and Epstein-Barr virus appeared linked to several top co-occurrence clusters. This cohort had only TCR beta chains sequenced, and the lack of alpha or paired-chain data limited which features could be detected. A few of the identified cytomegalovirus-associated TCR beta chains were confirmed in vitro to be specific for cytomegalovirus antigens. A group of highly shared sequence variants was considered likely to be a technical artifact of the sequencing pipeline. In the study, some 160 TCR beta chains were listed as associated with cytomegalovirus. Correlated functional status among segregating V segments might reflect linkage disequilibrium, but an unknown experimental factor could not be ruled out. The only immune exposure information available for the cohort was CMV serostatus. A later analysis associated 15,000 to 20,000 TCR beta sequences with specific HLA alleles at a false discovery rate of 0.05. In a later analysis, HLA-associated TCR beta chains showed more clonal expansion and lower generation probabilities than non-associated chains that were equally common. Across donors, most TCR sequences were observed very rarely, whereas some public TCRs were present in many individuals.

The chain is encoded by TRBV7-2 joined to TRBJ2-1, with 9 central nucleotides matching TRBD2. The receptor was derived from a girl aged 2 to 9 in good health and CMV-seronegative. Sequencing input: PBMCs. The DNA sequence is TGTGCCAGCAGCTTAGCTAGCGGGGGCCCATTTGAGCAGTTCTTC. Its translation reads: CASSLASGGPFEQFF.